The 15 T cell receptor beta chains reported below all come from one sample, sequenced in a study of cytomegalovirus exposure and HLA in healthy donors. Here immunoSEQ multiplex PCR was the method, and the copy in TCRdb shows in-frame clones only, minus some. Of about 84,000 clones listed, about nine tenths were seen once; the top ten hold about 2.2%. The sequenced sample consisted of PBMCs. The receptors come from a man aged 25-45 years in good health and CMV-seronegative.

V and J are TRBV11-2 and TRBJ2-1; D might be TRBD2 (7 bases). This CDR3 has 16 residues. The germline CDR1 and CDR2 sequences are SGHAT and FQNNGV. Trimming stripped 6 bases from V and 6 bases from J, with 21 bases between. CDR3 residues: CASRPIGGAGANEQFF. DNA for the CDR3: TGTGCCAGCAGACCTATAGGGGGGGCAGGGGCCAATGAGCAGTTCTTC.

This CDR3 reads CATSRDRAWGGANYGYTF. In DNA form, the CDR3 reads TGTGCCACCAGCAGAGATCGTGCTTGGGGGGGAGCTAACTATGGCTACACCTTC. The chain uses TRBV15 and TRBJ1-2; tentatively, D is TRBD1 (5 bases). V was trimmed by 0 bases and J by 0 bases, leaving 17 bases between them. The germline V gene encodes CDR1 LNHNV and CDR2 YYDKDF (reference sequence). The CDR3 is made up of 18 amino acids.

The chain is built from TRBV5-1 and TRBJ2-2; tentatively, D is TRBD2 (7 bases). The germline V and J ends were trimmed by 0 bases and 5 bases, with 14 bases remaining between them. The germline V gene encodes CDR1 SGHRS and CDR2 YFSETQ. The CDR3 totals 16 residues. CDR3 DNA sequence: TGCGCCAGCAGCTTGGCGGGGGGCGCGAGAACCGGGGAGCTGTTTTTT. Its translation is CASSLAGGARTGELFF.

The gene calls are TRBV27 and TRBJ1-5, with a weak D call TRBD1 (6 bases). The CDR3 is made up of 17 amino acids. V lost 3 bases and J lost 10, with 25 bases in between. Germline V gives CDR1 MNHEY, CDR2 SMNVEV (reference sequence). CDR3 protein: CASSFQGGGTTVGPQHF. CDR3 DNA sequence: TGTGCCAGCAGTTTCCAAGGGGGGGGGACCACGGTAGGTCCCCAGCATTTT.

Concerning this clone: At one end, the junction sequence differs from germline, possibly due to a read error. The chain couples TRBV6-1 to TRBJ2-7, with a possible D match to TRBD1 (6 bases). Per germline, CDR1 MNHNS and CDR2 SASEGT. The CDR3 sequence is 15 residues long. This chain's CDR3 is CASSEGARALYAQYF. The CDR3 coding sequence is TGTGCCAGCAGTGAGGGGGCCAGGGCTCTCTACGCGCAGTACTTC.

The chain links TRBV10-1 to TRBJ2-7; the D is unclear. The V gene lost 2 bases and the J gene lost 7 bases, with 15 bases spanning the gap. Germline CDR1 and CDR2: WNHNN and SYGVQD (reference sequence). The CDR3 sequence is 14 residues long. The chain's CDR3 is CASSEVSGPWEQYF. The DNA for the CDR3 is TGCGCCAGCAGTGAGGTGTCAGGCCCCTGGGAGCAGTACTTC.

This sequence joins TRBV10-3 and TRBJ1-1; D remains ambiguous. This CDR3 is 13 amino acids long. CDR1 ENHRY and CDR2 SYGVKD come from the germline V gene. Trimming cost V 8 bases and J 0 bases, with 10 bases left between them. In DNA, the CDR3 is TGTGCCATCGCGGATCTCATGAACACTGAAGCTTTCTTT. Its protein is CAIADLMNTEAFF.

Here the CDR3 DNA reads TGTGCCAGCAGCACATGGACTAGCGGGATAGGCGAGCAGTACTTC. This translates into CASSTWTSGIGEQYF. The V and J genes are TRBV5-8 and TRBJ2-7; TRBD2 matches 12 bases. V lost 4 bases, J lost 6 bases, and 8 bases stayed unmatched. The CDR3 is 15 amino acids. CDR1 and CDR2 from the germline V gene are SGHTS and YDEGEE.

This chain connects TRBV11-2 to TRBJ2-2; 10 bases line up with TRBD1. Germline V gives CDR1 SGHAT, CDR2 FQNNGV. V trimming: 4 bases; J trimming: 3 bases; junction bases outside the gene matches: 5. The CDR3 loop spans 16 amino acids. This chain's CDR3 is CASSYRDRGYTGELFF. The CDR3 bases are TGTGCCAGCAGCTATCGGGACAGGGGCTACACCGGGGAGCTGTTTTTT.

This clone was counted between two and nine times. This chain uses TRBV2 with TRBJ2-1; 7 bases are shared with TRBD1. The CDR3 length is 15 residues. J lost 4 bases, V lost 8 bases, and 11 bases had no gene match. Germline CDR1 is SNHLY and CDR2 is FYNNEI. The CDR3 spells CASPNRDSLYNEQFF. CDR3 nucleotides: TGTGCCAGCCCGAATCGGGACAGCCTTTACAATGAGCAGTTCTTC.

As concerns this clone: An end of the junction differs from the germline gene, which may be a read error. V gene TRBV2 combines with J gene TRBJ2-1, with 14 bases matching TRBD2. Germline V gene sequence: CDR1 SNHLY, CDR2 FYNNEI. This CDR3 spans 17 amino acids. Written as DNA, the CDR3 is TGTGCCAGCACTGAAATAGGGACTAGCGGGAGAGATAATGAGCAGTTCTTC. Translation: CASTEIGTSGRDNEQFF.

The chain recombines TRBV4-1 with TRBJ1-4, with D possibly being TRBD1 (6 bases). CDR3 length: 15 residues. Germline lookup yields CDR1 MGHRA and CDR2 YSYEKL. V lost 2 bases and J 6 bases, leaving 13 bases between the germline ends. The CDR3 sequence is CASSQSGTIYEKLFF. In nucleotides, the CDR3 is TGCGCCAGCAGCCAATCTGGGACAATATATGAAAAACTGTTTTTT.

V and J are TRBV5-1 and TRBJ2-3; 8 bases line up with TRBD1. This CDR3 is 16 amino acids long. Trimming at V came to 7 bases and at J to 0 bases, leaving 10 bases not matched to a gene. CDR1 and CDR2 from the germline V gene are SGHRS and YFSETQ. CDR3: CASGDRQSTSTDTQYF. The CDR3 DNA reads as TGCGCCAGCGGGGACAGGCAGTCCACTAGCACAGATACGCAGTATTTT.

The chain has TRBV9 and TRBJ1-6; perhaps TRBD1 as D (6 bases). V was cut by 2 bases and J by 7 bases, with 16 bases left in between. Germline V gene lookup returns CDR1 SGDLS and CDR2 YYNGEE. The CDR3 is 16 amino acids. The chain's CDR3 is CASSVDAGTKNSPLHF. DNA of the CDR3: TGTGCCAGCAGCGTCGATGCCGGGACAAAAAATTCACCCCTCCACTTT.

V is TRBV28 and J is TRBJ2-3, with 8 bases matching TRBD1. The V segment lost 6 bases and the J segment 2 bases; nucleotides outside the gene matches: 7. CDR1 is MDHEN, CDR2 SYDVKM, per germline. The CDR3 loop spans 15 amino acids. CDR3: CASRQGQEYTDTQYF. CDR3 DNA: TGTGCCAGCAGACAGGGACAGGAGTACACAGATACGCAGTATTTT.